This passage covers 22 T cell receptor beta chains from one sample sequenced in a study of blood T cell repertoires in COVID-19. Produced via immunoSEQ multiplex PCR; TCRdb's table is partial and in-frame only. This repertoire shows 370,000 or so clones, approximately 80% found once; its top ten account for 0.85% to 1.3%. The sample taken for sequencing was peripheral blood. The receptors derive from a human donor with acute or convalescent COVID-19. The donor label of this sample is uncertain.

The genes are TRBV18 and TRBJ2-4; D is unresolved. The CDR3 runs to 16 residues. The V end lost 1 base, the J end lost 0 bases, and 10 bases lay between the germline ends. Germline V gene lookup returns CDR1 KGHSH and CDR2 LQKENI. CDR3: CASSPRTELAKNIQYF. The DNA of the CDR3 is TGTGCCAGCTCACCACGTACAGAGCTAGCCAAAAACATTCAGTACTTC.

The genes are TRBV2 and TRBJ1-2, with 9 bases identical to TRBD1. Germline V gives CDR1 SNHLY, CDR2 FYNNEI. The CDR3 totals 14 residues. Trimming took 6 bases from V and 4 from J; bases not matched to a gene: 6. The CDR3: CASRQTGGGYGYTF. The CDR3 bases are TGTGCCAGCAGGCAAACAGGGGGCGGCTATGGCTACACCTTC.

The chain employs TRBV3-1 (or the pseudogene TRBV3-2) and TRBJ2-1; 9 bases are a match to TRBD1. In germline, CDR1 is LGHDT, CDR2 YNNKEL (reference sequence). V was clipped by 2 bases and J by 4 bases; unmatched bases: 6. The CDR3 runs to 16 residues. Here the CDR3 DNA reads TGTGCCAGCAGCCAACACGGGACAGGGATGTACAATGAGCAGTTCTTC. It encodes CASSQHGTGMYNEQFF.

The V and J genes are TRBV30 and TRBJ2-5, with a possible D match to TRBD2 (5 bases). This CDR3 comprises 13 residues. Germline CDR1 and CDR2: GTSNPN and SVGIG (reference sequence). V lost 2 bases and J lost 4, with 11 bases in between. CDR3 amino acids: CAWSQRRAETQYF. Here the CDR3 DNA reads TGTGCCTGGAGTCAGCGGCGGGCAGAGACCCAGTACTTC.

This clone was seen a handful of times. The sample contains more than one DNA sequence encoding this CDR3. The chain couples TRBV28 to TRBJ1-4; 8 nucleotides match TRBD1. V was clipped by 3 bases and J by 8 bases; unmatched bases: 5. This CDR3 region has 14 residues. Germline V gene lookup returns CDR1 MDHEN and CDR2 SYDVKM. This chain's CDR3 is CASSFRQGREKLFF. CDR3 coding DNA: TGTGCCAGCAGTTTCAGACAGGGGAGAGAAAAACTGTTTTTT.

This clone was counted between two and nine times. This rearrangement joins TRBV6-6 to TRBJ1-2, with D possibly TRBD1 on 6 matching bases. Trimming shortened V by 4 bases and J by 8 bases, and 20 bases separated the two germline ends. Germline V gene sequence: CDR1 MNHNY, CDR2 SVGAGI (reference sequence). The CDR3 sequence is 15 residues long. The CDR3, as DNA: TGTGCCAGCAGTTCAGGTGGGACACAGGATCACGGCTACACCTTC. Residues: CASSSGGTQDHGYTF.

DNA for the CDR3: TGTGCCAGCAGCGCGGGGGTGGGCACTGAAGCTTTCTTT. This codes for CASSAGVGTEAFF. The chain joins TRBV3-1 (or the pseudogene TRBV3-2) to TRBJ1-1, with D possibly being TRBD1 (5 bases). V gave up 5 bases and J gave up 4 bases, with 11 bases separating them. This CDR3 comprises 13 residues. Germline loops: CDR1 LGHDT, CDR2 YNNKEL (reference sequence).

CDR3 in amino acids: CAWSVGGATEAFF. The DNA for the CDR3 is TGTGCCTGGAGTGTTGGAGGGGCCACTGAAGCTTTCTTT. The chain carries TRBV30 and TRBJ1-1, with D possibly TRBD1 on 5 matching bases. The germline V gene has CDR1 GTSNPN and CDR2 SVGIG (reference sequence). Trimming removed 0 bases from V and 4 bases from J, with 9 bases in between. The length of the CDR3 is 13 residues.

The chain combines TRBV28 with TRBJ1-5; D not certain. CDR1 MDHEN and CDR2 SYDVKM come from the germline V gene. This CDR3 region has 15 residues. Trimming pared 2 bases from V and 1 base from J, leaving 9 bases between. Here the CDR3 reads CASSLQGGSNQPQHF. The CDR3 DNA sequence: TGTGCCAGCAGTTTACAAGGCGGCAGCAATCAGCCCCAGCATTTT.

The CDR3 nucleotides are TGTGCCAGCAGCCAAGGGGACAGGGGGGGGCGAGAGACCCAGTACTTC. Its protein is CASSQGDRGGRETQYF. The rearrangement joins TRBV4-2 to TRBJ2-5, with 11 bases identical to TRBD1. Germline V gene lookup returns CDR1 LGHNA and CDR2 YNFKEQ. The J segment lost 4 bases and the V segment lost 1 base, leaving 5 bases of the junction unmatched. The CDR3 extends over 16 amino acids.

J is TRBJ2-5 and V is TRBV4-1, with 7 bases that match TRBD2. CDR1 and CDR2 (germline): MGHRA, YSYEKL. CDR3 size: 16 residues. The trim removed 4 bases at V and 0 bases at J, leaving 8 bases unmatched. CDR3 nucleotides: TGCGCCAGCAGCCGAGGACTAGATTCGTACCAAGAGACCCAGTACTTC. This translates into CASSRGLDSYQETQYF.

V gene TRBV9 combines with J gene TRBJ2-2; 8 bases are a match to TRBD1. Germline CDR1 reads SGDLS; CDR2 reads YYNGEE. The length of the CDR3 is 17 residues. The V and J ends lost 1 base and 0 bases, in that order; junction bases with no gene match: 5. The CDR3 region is CASSVPKTGANTGELFF. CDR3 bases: TGTGCCAGCAGCGTACCCAAGACAGGGGCGAACACCGGGGAGCTGTTTTTT.

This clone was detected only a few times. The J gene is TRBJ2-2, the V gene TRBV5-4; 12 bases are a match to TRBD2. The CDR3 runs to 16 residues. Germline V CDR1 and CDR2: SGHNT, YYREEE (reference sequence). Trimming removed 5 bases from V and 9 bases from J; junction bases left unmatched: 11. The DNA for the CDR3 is TGTGCCAGCAGTCAGCGGACTAGCGGGGCTGCTCGGGAGCTGTTTTTT. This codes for CASSQRTSGAARELFF.

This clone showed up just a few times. In DNA, the CDR3 is TGTGCCAGCAGGGACTCGTACAATCAGCCCCAGCATTTT. Protein sequence: CASRDSYNQPQHF. The J gene is TRBJ1-5, the V gene TRBV6-5; D gene unclear. The CDR3 loop spans 13 amino acids. Trimming shortened V by 6 bases and J by 3 bases, and 9 bases separated the two germline ends. Germline V gene lookup returns CDR1 MNHEY and CDR2 SVGAGI.

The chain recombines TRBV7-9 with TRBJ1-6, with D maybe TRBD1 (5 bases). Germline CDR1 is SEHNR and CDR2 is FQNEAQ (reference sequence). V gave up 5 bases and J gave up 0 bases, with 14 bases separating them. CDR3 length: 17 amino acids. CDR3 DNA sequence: TGTGCCAGCAGCCATTCAGGCGGGGGCTCCTATAATTCACCCCTCCACTTT. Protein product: CASSHSGGGSYNSPLHF.

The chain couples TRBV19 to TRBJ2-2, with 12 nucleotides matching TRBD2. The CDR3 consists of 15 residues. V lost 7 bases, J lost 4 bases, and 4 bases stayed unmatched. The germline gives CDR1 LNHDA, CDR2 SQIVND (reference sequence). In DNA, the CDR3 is TGTGCCAGTACTAGCGGGAGGGCCGCCACCGGGGAGCTGTTTTTT. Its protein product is CASTSGRAATGELFF.

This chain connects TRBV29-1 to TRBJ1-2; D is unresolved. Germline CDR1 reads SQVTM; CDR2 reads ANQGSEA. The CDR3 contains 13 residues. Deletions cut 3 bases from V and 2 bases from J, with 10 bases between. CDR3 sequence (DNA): TGCAGCGTTGATGCCTCACGGAACTATGGCTACACCTTC. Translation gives CSVDASRNYGYTF.

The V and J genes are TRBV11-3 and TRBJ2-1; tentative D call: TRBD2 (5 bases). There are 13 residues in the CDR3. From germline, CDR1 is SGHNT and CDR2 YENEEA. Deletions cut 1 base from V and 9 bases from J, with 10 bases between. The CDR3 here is CASSLGRTGEQFF. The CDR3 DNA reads TGTGCCAGCAGCTTAGGGAGGACGGGTGAGCAGTTCTTC.

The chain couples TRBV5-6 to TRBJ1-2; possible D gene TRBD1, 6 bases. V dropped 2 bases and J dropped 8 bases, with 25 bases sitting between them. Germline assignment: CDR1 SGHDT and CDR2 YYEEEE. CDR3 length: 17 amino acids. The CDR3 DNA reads TGTGCCAGCAGCTTAGGTATCGGGACAAACTCTCCCCGGGGCTACACCTTC. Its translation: CASSLGIGTNSPRGYTF.

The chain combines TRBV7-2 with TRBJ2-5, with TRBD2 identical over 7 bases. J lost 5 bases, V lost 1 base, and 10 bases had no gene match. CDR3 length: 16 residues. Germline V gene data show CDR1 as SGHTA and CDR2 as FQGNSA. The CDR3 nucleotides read TGTGCCAGCAGCTTAGAAAGCGGGATAAGCTATGAGACCCAGTACTTC. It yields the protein CASSLESGISYETQYF.

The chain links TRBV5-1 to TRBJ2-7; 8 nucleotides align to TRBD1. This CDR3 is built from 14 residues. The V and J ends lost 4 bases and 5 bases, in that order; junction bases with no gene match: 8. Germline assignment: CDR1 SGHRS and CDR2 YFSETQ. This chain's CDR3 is CASSRGTGTNEQYF. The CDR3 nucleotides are TGCGCCAGCAGCCGAGGGACAGGCACTAACGAGCAGTACTTC.

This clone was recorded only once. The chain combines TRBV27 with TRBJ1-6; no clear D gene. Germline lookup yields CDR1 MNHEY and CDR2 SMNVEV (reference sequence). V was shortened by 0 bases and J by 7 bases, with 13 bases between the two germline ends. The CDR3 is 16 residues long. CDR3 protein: CASSLSNQATNSPLHF. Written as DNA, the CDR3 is TGTGCCAGCAGTTTATCGAACCAGGCTACCAATTCACCCCTCCACTTT.